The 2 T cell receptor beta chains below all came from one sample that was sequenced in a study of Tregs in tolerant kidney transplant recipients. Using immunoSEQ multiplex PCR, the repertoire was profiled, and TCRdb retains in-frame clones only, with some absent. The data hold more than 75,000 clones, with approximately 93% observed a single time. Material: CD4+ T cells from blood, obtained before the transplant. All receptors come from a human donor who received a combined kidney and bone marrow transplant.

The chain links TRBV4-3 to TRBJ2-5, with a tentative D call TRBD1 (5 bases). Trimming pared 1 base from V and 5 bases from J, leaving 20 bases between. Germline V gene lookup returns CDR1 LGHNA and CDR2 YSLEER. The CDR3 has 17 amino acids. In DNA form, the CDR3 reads TGCGCCAGCAGCCAAGGTGTCCGTTGGCAGGGTGGTGAGACCCAGTACTTC. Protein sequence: CASSQGVRWQGGETQYF.

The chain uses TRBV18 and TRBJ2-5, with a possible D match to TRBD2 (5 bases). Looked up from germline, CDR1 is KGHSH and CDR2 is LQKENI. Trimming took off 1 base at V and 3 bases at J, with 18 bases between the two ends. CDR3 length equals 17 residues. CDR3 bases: TGTGCCAGCTCACCACAGATAGGAGAGGGAGTAAAAGAGACCCAGTACTTC. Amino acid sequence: CASSPQIGEGVKETQYF.